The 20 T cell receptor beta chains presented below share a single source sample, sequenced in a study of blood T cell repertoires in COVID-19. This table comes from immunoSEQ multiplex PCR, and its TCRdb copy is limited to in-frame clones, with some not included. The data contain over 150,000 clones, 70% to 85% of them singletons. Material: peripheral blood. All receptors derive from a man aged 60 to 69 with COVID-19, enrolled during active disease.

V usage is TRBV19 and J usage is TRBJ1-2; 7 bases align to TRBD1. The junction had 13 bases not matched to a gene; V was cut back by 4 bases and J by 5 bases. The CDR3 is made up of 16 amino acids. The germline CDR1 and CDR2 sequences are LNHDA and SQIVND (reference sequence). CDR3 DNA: TGTGCCAGTAGTACCCAGACAGGGAAGAGTGGTTATGGCTACACCTTC. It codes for CASSTQTGKSGYGYTF.

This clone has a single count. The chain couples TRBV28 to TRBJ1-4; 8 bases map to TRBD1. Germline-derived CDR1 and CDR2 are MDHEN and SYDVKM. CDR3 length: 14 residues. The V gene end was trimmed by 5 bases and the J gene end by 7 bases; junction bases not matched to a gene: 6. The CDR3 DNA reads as TGTGCCAGCAGTCCTACAGGGGGGAGTGAAAAACTGTTTTTT. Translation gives CASSPTGGSEKLFF.

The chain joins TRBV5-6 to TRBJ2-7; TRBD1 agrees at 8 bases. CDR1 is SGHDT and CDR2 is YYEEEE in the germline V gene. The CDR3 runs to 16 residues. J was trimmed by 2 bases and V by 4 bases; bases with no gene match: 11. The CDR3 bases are TGTGCCAGCAGCGGGGACAGGATGTCGAATCCCTACGAGCAGTACTTC. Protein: CASSGDRMSNPYEQYF.

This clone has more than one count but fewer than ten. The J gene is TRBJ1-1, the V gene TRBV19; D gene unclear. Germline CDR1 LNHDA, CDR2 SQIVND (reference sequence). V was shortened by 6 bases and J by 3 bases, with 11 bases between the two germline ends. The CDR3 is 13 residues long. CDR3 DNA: TGTGCCAGTAGCTTTAGCCCCGACACTGAAGCTTTCTTT. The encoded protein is CASSFSPDTEAFF.

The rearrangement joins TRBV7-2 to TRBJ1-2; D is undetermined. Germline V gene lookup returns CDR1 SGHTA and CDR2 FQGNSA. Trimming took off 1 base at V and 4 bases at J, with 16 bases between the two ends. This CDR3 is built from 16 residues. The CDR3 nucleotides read TGTGCCAGCAGCTTAGAGTCAGGAAATCCCTTCTATGGCTACACCTTC. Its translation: CASSLESGNPFYGYTF.

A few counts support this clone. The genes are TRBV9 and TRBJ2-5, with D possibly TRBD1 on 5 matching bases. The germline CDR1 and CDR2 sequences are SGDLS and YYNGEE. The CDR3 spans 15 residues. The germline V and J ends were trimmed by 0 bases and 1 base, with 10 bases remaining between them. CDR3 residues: CASSVEGARQETQYF. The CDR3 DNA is TGTGCCAGCAGCGTAGAAGGGGCACGCCAAGAGACCCAGTACTTC.

In nucleotides, the CDR3 is TGCGCCAGCAGCCAAGCACAGGGCGGTAGCACAGATACGCAGTATTTT. This gives the protein CASSQAQGGSTDTQYF. J is TRBJ2-3 and V is TRBV4-3; weak D call: TRBD1 (6 bases). From germline, CDR1 is LGHNA and CDR2 YSLEER. Trimming left V 1 base short and J 0 bases short, with 11 bases between. The CDR3 spans 16 residues.

CDR3 residues: CAISDNTNSPLHF. CDR3 nucleotide sequence: TGTGCCATCAGTGACAACACCAATTCACCCCTCCACTTT. The chain joins TRBV10-3 to TRBJ1-6, with no clear D. The CDR3 is 13 residues long. Germline CDR1 reads ENHRY; CDR2 reads SYGVKD. V was shortened by 3 bases and J by 7 bases, with 7 bases between the two germline ends.

CDR3 DNA sequence: TGTGCCAGCCACGCCCAGGGAGGAACTGAAGCTTTCTTT. It encodes CASHAQGGTEAFF. This rearrangement joins TRBV6-5 to TRBJ1-1; tentative D call: TRBD1 (5 bases). The CDR3 spans 13 residues. The V gene's germline CDR1 is MNHEY and CDR2 SVGAGI. The ends were cut back, 8 bases at V and 5 bases at J, with 15 bases in the middle.

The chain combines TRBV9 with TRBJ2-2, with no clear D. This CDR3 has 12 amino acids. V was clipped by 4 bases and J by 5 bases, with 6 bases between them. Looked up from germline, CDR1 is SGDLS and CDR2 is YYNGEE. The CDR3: CASSFSTGELFF. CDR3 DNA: TGTGCCAGCAGCTTTTCTACCGGGGAGCTGTTTTTT.

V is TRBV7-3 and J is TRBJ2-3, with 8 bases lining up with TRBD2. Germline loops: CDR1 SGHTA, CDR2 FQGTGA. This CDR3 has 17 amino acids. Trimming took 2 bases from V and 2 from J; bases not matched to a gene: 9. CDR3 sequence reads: CASSLAASGYYTDTQYF. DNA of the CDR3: TGTGCCAGCAGCTTAGCGGCTAGCGGGTACTACACAGATACGCAGTATTTT.

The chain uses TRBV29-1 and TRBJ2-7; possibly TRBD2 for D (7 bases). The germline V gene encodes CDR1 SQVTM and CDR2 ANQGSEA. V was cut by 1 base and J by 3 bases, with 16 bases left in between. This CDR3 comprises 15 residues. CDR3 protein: CSVEAGTGGRYEQYF. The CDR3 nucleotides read TGCAGCGTTGAAGCTGGGACGGGGGGCCGCTACGAGCAGTACTTC.

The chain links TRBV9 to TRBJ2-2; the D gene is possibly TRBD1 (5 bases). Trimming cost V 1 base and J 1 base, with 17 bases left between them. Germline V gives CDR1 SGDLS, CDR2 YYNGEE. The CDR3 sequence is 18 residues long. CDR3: CASSVSARASLNTGELFF. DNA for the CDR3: TGTGCCAGCAGCGTATCCGCCAGGGCATCCTTGAACACCGGGGAGCTGTTTTTT.

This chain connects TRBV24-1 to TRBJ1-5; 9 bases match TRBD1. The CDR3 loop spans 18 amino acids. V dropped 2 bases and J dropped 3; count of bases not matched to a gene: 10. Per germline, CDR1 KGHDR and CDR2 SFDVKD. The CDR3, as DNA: TGTGCCACCAGTGATTCCCGGACAGGGGCGGGAATCAATCAGCCCCAGCATTTT. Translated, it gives CATSDSRTGAGINQPQHF.

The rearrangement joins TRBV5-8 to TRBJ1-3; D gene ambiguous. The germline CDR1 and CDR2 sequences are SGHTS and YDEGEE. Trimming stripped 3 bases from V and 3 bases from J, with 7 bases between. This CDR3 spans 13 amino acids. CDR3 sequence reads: CASSWRVGNTIYF. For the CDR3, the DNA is TGTGCCAGCAGCTGGAGGGTTGGAAACACCATATATTTT. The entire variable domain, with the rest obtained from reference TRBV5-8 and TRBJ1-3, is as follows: EAGVTQSPTHLIKTRGQQATLRCSPISGHTSVYWYQQALGLGLQFLLWYDEGEERNRGNFPPRFSGRQFPNYSSELNVNALELEDSALYLCASSWRVGNTIYFGEGSWLTVV.

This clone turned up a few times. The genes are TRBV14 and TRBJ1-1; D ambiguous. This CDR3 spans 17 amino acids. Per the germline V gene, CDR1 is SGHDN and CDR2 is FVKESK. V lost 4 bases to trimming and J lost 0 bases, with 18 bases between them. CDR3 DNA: TGTGCCAGCAGCCCCCCCGGAGGGCGCTCCATGAACACTGAAGCTTTCTTT. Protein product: CASSPPGGRSMNTEAFF. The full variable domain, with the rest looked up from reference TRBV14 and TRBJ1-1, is EAGVTQFPSHSVIEKGQTVTLRCDPISGHDNLYWYRRVMGKEIKFLLHFVKESKQDESGMPNNRFLAERTGGTYSTLKVQPAELEDSGVYFCASSPPGGRSMNTEAFFGQGTRLTVV.

The CDR3 loop is CASSAGGESSYEQYF. The DNA for the CDR3 is TGTGCCAGCAGCGCCGGGGGGGAGAGCTCCTACGAGCAGTACTTC. This chain connects TRBV9 to TRBJ2-7; 8 positions match TRBD2. The CDR3 totals 15 residues. Trimming took 3 bases from V and 0 from J; bases not matched to a gene: 5. The germline gives CDR1 SGDLS, CDR2 YYNGEE.

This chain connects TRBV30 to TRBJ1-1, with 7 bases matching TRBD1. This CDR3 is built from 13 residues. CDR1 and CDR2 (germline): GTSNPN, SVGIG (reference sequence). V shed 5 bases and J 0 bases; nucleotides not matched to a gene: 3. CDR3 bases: TGTGCCTGGGAGACAGGGCTGAACACTGAAGCTTTCTTT. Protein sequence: CAWETGLNTEAFF. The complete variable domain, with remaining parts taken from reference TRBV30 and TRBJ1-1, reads SQTIHQWPATLVQPVGSPLSLECTVEGTSNPNLYWYRQAAGRGLQLLFYSVGIGQISSEVPQNLSASRPQDRQFILSSKKLLLSDSGFYLCAWETGLNTEAFFGQGTRLTVV.

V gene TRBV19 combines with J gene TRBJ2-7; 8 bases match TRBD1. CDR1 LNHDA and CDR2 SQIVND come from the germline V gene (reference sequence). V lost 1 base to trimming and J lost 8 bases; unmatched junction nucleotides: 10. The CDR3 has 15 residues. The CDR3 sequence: CASSIGTQGDWQQYF. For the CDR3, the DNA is TGTGCCAGTAGTATAGGCACACAGGGGGACTGGCAGCAGTACTTC.

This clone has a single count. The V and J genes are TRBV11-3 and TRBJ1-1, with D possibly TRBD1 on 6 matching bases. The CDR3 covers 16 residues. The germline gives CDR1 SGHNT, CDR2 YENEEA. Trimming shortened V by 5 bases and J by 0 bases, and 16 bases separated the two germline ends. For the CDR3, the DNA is TGTGCCAGCAGCCATCGGACAGCAGGAATGAACACTGAAGCTTTCTTT. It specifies CASSHRTAGMNTEAFF. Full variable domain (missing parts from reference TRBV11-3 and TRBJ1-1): EAGVVQSPRYKIIEKKQPVAFWCNPISGHNTLYWYLQNLGQGPELLIRYENEEAVDDSQLPKDRFSAERLKGVDSTLKIQPAELGDSAVYLCASSHRTAGMNTEAFFGQGTRLTVV.